These T cell receptor beta chains were read from a single sample in a study of blood T cell repertoires in COVID-19. The repertoire was sequenced with immunoSEQ multiplex PCR; TCRdb's copy has only in-frame clones and lacks some. The sample includes 85,000 to 130,000 clones, about 86% of them seen just once. The sample comprised peripheral blood. The receptors shown here come from a woman older than 75 with active or convalescent COVID-19. CDR3s include the opening cysteine and the closing phenylalanine or tryptophan. A D gene is named only where the DNA matches it firmly. A row's size may be missing; if present it is once, few, many or a size class.

TRBV20-1	11	TRBD1	-	TRBJ1-4	CSAGQGEKLFF	TGCAGTGCGGGACAGGGGGAAAAACTGTTTTTT
TRBV7-9	13	-	-	TRBJ2-3	CASSMRNTDTQYF	TGTGCCAGCAGCATGAGAAACACAGATACGCAGTATTTT
TRBV7-9	14	TRBD1	-	TRBJ1-5	CASSLDRGDQPQHF	TGTGCCAGCAGCTTAGACAGGGGGGATCAGCCCCAGCATTTT
TRBV6-5	14	-	-	TRBJ2-1	CASTAGAPTNEQFF	TGTGCCAGCACCGCAGGGGCTCCCACCAATGAGCAGTTCTTC
TRBV20-1	12	-	-	TRBJ1-5	CSASGGNQPQHF	TGCAGTGCTAGTGGAGGAAATCAGCCCCAGCATTTT
TRBV4-2	16	-	once	TRBJ2-5	CASSLNQQEPQETQYF	TGTGCCAGCAGCCTGAACCAACAGGAGCCTCAAGAGACCCAGTACTTC
TRBV5-1	14	TRBD2	few	TRBJ2-1	CASSLPGLRNEQFF	TGCGCCAGCAGCTTGCCGGGACTAAGGAATGAGCAGTTCTTC
TRBV2	15	-	few	TRBJ2-1	CASSAQGSVYNEQFF	TGTGCCAGCAGTGCTCAGGGATCAGTCTACAATGAGCAGTTCTTC
TRBV18	17	-	-	TRBJ1-2	CASSPQNRMSRGYGYTF	TGTGCCAGCTCACCTCAAAACCGGATGAGCCGGGGCTATGGCTACACCTTC
TRBV15	16	-	once	TRBJ2-3	CATSRELGGSTDTQYF	TGTGCCACCAGCAGGGAACTAGGGGGATCCACAGATACGCAGTATTTT
TRBV7-2	15	TRBD2	-	TRBJ2-3	CASTLSGRAKDTQYF	TGTGCCAGCACCTTAAGCGGGAGGGCCAAAGATACGCAGTATTTT
TRBV28	15	-	-	TRBJ1-6	CASSSPFLGGSPLHF	TGTGCCAGCAGTTCCCCTTTTCTGGGAGGTTCACCCCTCCACTTT
TRBV5-1	13	TRBD1	once	TRBJ1-2	CASSTQGAEIYTF	TGCGCCAGCAGCACACAGGGGGCAGAAATATACACCTTC
TRBV7-2	16	-	-	TRBJ2-1	CASSFYGGASYNEQFF	TGTGCCAGCAGCTTTTATGGGGGGGCCTCCTACAATGAGCAGTTCTTC
TRBV3-1/TRBV3-2	15	-	-	TRBJ2-3	CASSRRRGGTDTQYF	TGTGCCAGCAGTCGGCGCAGAGGGGGTACAGATACGCAGTATTTT
TRBV19	16	TRBD1	-	TRBJ1-6	CASSFLTGGLNSPLHF	TGTGCCAGTAGTTTCCTGACAGGGGGTTTGAATTCACCCCTCCACTTT
TRBV13	16	TRBD2	-	TRBJ2-7	CASSDSSSGRIGEQYF	TGTGCCAGCAGCGACTCTTCTAGCGGGAGAATCGGCGAGCAGTACTTC